The 30 T cell receptor beta chains presented below share a single source sample, sequenced in a study of tumor-infiltrating lymphocytes in localized non-small cell lung cancer. Sequencing used immunoSEQ multiplex PCR; TCRdb keeps in-frame clones, though not all of them. The sample holds about 16,000 clones, roughly 72% seen once. Sequenced input: lung tumor tissue. These receptors were taken from a human donor with non-small cell lung cancer.

This chain joins TRBV4-3 and TRBJ2-6, with D unclear. The CDR3 totals 13 residues. Germline CDR1 is LGHNA and CDR2 is YSLEER. Trimming left V 4 bases short and J 2 bases short, with 3 bases between. CDR3 in amino acids: CASSRTGANVLTF. The DNA for the CDR3 is TGCGCCAGCAGCCGGACTGGGGCCAACGTCCTGACTTTC.

This clone was observed a handful of times. The chain carries TRBV7-3 and TRBJ1-1; D is ambiguous. The V and J ends lost 2 bases and 5 bases respectively, with 9 bases between them. The germline CDR1 and CDR2 sequences are SGHTA and FQGTGA. The CDR3 has 13 residues. The CDR3 here is CASSLFSGTEAFF. In nucleotides, the CDR3 is TGTGCCAGCAGCTTATTTTCTGGGACTGAAGCTTTCTTT.

This chain joins TRBV29-1 and TRBJ2-3; D gene unclear. Germline CDR1 SQVTM, CDR2 ANQGSEA. Between the trimmed V and J ends, which lost 4 bases and 4 bases, there was a span of 6 bases. CDR3 length equals 11 residues. In nucleotides, the CDR3 is TGCAGCGTTGTGACTGCAGATACGCAGTATTTT. This translates into CSVVTADTQYF.

V gene TRBV14 combines with J gene TRBJ2-1, with D perhaps TRBD1 (6 bases). Trimming left V 4 bases short and J 8 bases short, with 12 bases between. Germline assignment: CDR1 SGHDN and CDR2 FVKESK. The length of the CDR3 is 13 residues. CDR3 bases: TGTGCCAGCAGCCCGGACAGTGACGATGAGCAGTTCTTC. Translating it yields CASSPDSDDEQFF. Variable domain in full (rest from reference TRBV14 and TRBJ2-1): EAGVTQFPSHSVIEKGQTVTLRCDPISGHDNLYWYRRVMGKEIKFLLHFVKESKQDESGMPNNRFLAERTGGTYSTLKVQPAELEDSGVYFCASSPDSDDEQFFGPGTRLTVL.

The chain couples TRBV7-8 to TRBJ2-1; TRBD2 matches at 8 bases. V lost 2 bases, J lost 8 bases, and 11 bases stayed unmatched. This CDR3 is built from 16 residues. Germline values: CDR1 SGHVS, CDR2 FQNEAQ. In DNA, the CDR3 is TGTGCCAGCAGCTTATTTACAGCGGGAGTCAGGCATGAGCAGTTCTTC. Its translation is CASSLFTAGVRHEQFF.

V and J are TRBV19 and TRBJ1-5; D gene uncertain. Trimming took 6 bases from V and 3 from J, leaving 12 bases between them. The CDR3 is made up of 14 amino acids. Looked up from germline, CDR1 is LNHDA and CDR2 is SQIVND (reference sequence). The CDR3 sequence is CASSGQRINQPQHF. Here the CDR3 DNA reads TGTGCCAGTAGCGGCCAAAGAATCAATCAGCCCCAGCATTTT.

This clone was seen a handful of times. The chain links TRBV10-3 to TRBJ1-1; perhaps TRBD1 as D (5 bases). V gave up 6 bases and J gave up 7 bases, with 9 bases separating them. The length of the CDR3 is 11 residues. CDR1 is ENHRY, CDR2 SYGVKD, per germline. CDR3 bases: TGTGCCATCAGGGACAAGCATGAAGCTTTCTTT. Its translation: CAIRDKHEAFF.

This chain connects TRBV6-1 to TRBJ1-2, with D possibly being TRBD1 (5 bases). Trimming took 5 bases from V and 7 from J, leaving 14 bases between them. Germline V gene sequence: CDR1 MNHNS, CDR2 SASEGT. The CDR3 is 13 residues long. CDR3 nucleotide sequence: TGTGCCAGCAGTATGACGGACATGAGTGGCTACACCTTC. Amino acid sequence: CASSMTDMSGYTF.

The J gene is TRBJ2-7, the V gene TRBV29-1; unclear D gene. CDR1 is SQVTM, CDR2 ANQGSEA, per germline. V was clipped by 1 base and J by 2 bases, with 9 bases between them. The CDR3 is 13 residues long. DNA of the CDR3: TGCAGCGTTGAAGGAACAATTACCTACGAGCAGTACTTC. Translation: CSVEGTITYEQYF.

The chain has TRBV29-1 and TRBJ1-1, with 11 bases lining up with TRBD1. The CDR3 contains 13 residues. With 6 bases clipped from V and 1 base from J, the junction kept 1 base outside the gene matches. Germline assignment: CDR1 SQVTM and CDR2 ANQGSEA. The CDR3 nucleotides read TGCAGCGTAGGGACAGGGGGGAACACTGAAGCTTTCTTT. It encodes CSVGTGGNTEAFF. The full variable domain, with the rest looked up from reference TRBV29-1 and TRBJ1-1, is SAVISQKPSRDICQRGTSLTIQCQVDSQVTMMFWYRQQPGQSLTLIATANQGSEATYESGFVIDKFPISRPNLTFSTLTVSNMSPEDSSIYLCSVGTGGNTEAFFGQGTRLTVV.

The chain has TRBV19 and TRBJ2-1; TRBD1 agrees at 8 bases. The J segment lost 7 bases and the V segment lost 1 base, leaving 3 bases of the junction unmatched. CDR3 size: 14 residues. The germline V gene encodes CDR1 LNHDA and CDR2 SQIVND (reference sequence). The CDR3 spells CASSIGQGWNEQFF. The CDR3 DNA is TGTGCCAGTAGTATAGGACAGGGGTGGAATGAGCAGTTCTTC.

The rearrangement joins TRBV7-2 to TRBJ2-3; 9 bases match TRBD1. CDR1 is SGHTA and CDR2 is FQGNSA in the germline V gene. J gave up 0 bases and V 1 base, and 11 bases lay outside the gene matches. CDR3 length equals 19 residues. CDR3 DNA: TGTGCCAGCAGCTTAGTTGGGGGGACAGGGAACCCTAGCACAGATACGCAGTATTTT. Encoded protein: CASSLVGGTGNPSTDTQYF. The full variable domain, in which reference TRBV7-2 and TRBJ2-3 provide the parts outside the CDR3, is GAGVSQSPSNKVTEKGKDVELRCDPISGHTALYWYRQSLGQGLEFLIYFQGNSAPDKSGLPSDRFSAERTGGSVSTLTIQRTQQEDSAVYLCASSLVGGTGNPSTDTQYFGPGTRLTVL.

The V and J genes are TRBV7-2 and TRBJ2-7, with TRBD2 as a possible D gene (5 bases). V was clipped by 5 bases and J by 4 bases, with 12 bases between them. The length of the CDR3 is 13 residues. Germline CDR1 is SGHTA and CDR2 is FQGNSA. The CDR3 sequence: CASSPGLLYEQYF. The CDR3 nucleotides are TGTGCCAGCAGCCCGGGGTTACTTTACGAGCAGTACTTC.

The rearrangement links TRBV7-2 to TRBJ2-7, with 8 bases matching TRBD2. CDR3 length: 14 residues. V lost 5 bases, J lost 2 bases, and 5 bases stayed unmatched. Germline V gene data show CDR1 as SGHTA and CDR2 as FQGNSA. The CDR3 sequence: CASSRGAGAYEQYF. Here the CDR3 DNA reads TGTGCCAGCAGCCGTGGAGCGGGGGCCTACGAGCAGTACTTC.

This clone showed up just a few times. The chain employs TRBV6-5 and TRBJ1-2, with D unclear. V dropped 2 bases and J dropped 2 bases, with 3 bases sitting between them. The CDR3 is made up of 12 amino acids. Germline CDR1 reads MNHEY; CDR2 reads SVGAGI. CDR3 sequence reads: CASSYDNYGYTF. DNA of the CDR3: TGTGCCAGCAGTTACGACAACTATGGCTACACCTTC.

This chain connects TRBV5-1 to TRBJ2-2; 8 bases are a match to TRBD2. In germline, CDR1 is SGHRS, CDR2 YFSETQ. The CDR3 length is 16 residues. The V gene end was trimmed by 0 bases and the J gene end by 3 bases; junction bases not matched to a gene: 4. The CDR3 bases are TGCGCCAGCAGCTTGGGCTTGCGGGGGGACACCGGGGAGCTGTTTTTT. Translation: CASSLGLRGDTGELFF.

The chain links TRBV6-1 to TRBJ1-1, with 9 bases identical to TRBD1. V was clipped by 4 bases and J by 4 bases; unmatched bases: 7. This CDR3 is built from 15 residues. Germline CDR1 reads MNHNS; CDR2 reads SASEGT. CDR3 protein: CASSVLQGAGTEAFF. The DNA of the CDR3 is TGTGCCAGCAGTGTACTACAGGGGGCTGGCACTGAAGCTTTCTTT.

The rearrangement uses TRBV28 and TRBJ2-2; no clear D gene. The CDR3 covers 15 residues. Trimming removed 3 bases at V and 3 bases at J, with 11 bases between. Germline assignment: CDR1 MDHEN and CDR2 SYDVKM. This CDR3 is CASSLPRVHTGELFF. DNA of the CDR3: TGTGCCAGCAGTTTGCCGCGCGTTCACACCGGGGAGCTGTTTTTT.

This sequence joins TRBV18 and TRBJ1-5; 9 bases line up with TRBD1. The CDR3 runs to 16 residues. Trimming cost V 2 bases and J 1 base; bases outside gene matches: 3. Germline V gene sequence: CDR1 KGHSH, CDR2 LQKENI. The CDR3 loop reads CASSPKGQGSNQPQHF. CDR3 DNA sequence: TGTGCCAGCTCACCAAAGGGACAGGGAAGCAATCAGCCCCAGCATTTT.

The chain is built from TRBV7-2 and TRBJ2-7; TRBD2 matches 10 bases. This CDR3 region has 14 residues. V shed 3 bases and J 5 bases; nucleotides not matched to a gene: 4. Germline lookup yields CDR1 SGHTA and CDR2 FQGNSA. CDR3: CASSFRLAGDEQYF. CDR3 nucleotides: TGTGCCAGCAGCTTTCGGCTAGCGGGAGACGAGCAGTACTTC. The whole variable domain, filled in from reference TRBV7-2 and TRBJ2-7, reads GAGVSQSPSNKVTEKGKDVELRCDPISGHTALYWYRQSLGQGLEFLIYFQGNSAPDKSGLPSDRFSAERTGGSVSTLTIQRTQQEDSAVYLCASSFRLAGDEQYFGPGTRLTVT.

The chain recombines TRBV7-9 with TRBJ1-6; the D gene is possibly TRBD1 (6 bases). Per germline, CDR1 SEHNR and CDR2 FQNEAQ (reference sequence). The V gene lost 1 base and the J gene lost 13 bases, with 8 bases spanning the gap. The CDR3 sequence is 12 residues long. CDR3 sequence reads: CASSLEGGPLHF. The CDR3 DNA reads TGTGCCAGCAGCTTAGAAGGGGGGCCCCTCCACTTT.

This CDR3 is CASTQKGPTGTVGLASNQPQHF. CDR3 DNA: TGTGCCAGTACCCAAAAGGGCCCGACAGGGACCGTCGGCTTAGCTAGCAATCAGCCCCAGCATTTT. The J gene is TRBJ1-5, the V gene TRBV19; 7 bases map to TRBD1. The germline gives CDR1 LNHDA, CDR2 SQIVND (reference sequence). V lost 7 bases to trimming and J lost 0 bases; unmatched junction nucleotides: 27. This CDR3 spans 22 amino acids.

This chain joins TRBV25-1 and TRBJ2-1; a possible D gene is TRBD2 (6 bases). There are 15 residues in the CDR3. Germline V lookup: CDR1 MGHDK, CDR2 SYGVNS. Trimming removed 7 bases from V and 4 bases from J, with 17 bases in between. For the CDR3, the DNA is TGTGCCAGCAAGGGCCTGGGGGGTGGATACAATGAGCAGTTCTTC. It codes for CASKGLGGGYNEQFF.

This clone occurred once. The V gene is TRBV4-3, the J gene TRBJ2-2, with 10 bases matching TRBD1. Germline V gives CDR1 LGHNA, CDR2 YSLEER. After removal of 0 bases from V and 5 bases from J, the junction contained 9 bases not matched to a gene. The CDR3 length is 18 residues. The CDR3 coding sequence is TGCGCCAGCAGCCAAGATATACCGGGACAGGGGAGGACCGGGGAGCTGTTTTTT. Translated: CASSQDIPGQGRTGELFF.

This rearrangement joins TRBV5-1 to TRBJ2-7, with 14 nucleotides matching TRBD2. V dropped 3 bases and J dropped 4; count of bases not matched to a gene: 6. The CDR3 covers 16 residues. Germline V gene data show CDR1 as SGHRS and CDR2 as YFSETQ. The CDR3 is CASSSRGLAGGYEQYF. CDR3 in DNA: TGCGCCAGCAGCTCCCGCGGACTAGCGGGGGGATACGAGCAGTACTTC.

The CDR3 sequence is CASSLNLGYGGYTF. The CDR3 DNA is TGCGCCAGCAGCTTAAACCTAGGGTACGGGGGCTACACCTTC. The chain employs TRBV5-1 and TRBJ1-2; D not certain. The germline gives CDR1 SGHRS, CDR2 YFSETQ. The CDR3 extends over 14 amino acids. V dropped 2 bases and J dropped 8 bases, with 16 bases sitting between them.

The V gene is TRBV7-3, the J gene TRBJ2-3; D assignment may be TRBD1 or TRBD2 (6 bases each). CDR3 size: 16 residues. The germline V and J ends were trimmed by 6 bases and 0 bases, with 16 bases remaining between them. Germline CDR1 SGHTA, CDR2 FQGTGA. In nucleotides, the CDR3 is TGTGCCAGCAGTGGCTTGGGGGGCCCCAGCACAGATACGCAGTATTTT. As protein: CASSGLGGPSTDTQYF.

V and J are TRBV2 and TRBJ1-5; TRBD1 is a possible D gene (6 bases). The germline V and J ends were trimmed by 4 bases and 4 bases, with 8 bases remaining between them. The CDR3 is 13 amino acids. CDR1 is SNHLY, CDR2 FYNNEI, per germline. CDR3 DNA sequence: TGTGCCAGCAGTGCCGGGACAAATCAGCCCCAGCATTTT. Protein sequence: CASSAGTNQPQHF.

The chain joins TRBV18 to TRBJ2-5; 13 nucleotides align to TRBD2. With V trimmed by 2 bases and J by 2 bases, 2 bases remained unmatched. This CDR3 has 16 residues. CDR1 is KGHSH and CDR2 is LQKENI in the germline V gene. CDR3 amino acids: CASSPRGLAGQETQYF. DNA for the CDR3: TGTGCCAGCTCACCAAGGGGACTAGCGGGGCAAGAGACCCAGTACTTC.

The rearrangement uses TRBV5-6 and TRBJ1-2, with D unclear. The germline V gene encodes CDR1 SGHDT and CDR2 YYEEEE. This CDR3 has 14 amino acids. V was cut by 0 bases and J by 0 bases, with 6 bases left in between. CDR3 loop: CASSLVGANYGYTF. CDR3 nucleotide sequence: TGTGCCAGCAGCTTGGTCGGTGCTAACTATGGCTACACCTTC. Filled out from reference TRBV5-6 and TRBJ1-2, the complete variable domain reads DAGVTQSPTHLIKTRGQQVTLRCSPKSGHDTVSWYQQALGQGPQFIFQYYEEEERQRGNFPDRFSGHQFPNYSSELNVNALLLGDSALYLCASSLVGANYGYTFGSGTRLTVV.